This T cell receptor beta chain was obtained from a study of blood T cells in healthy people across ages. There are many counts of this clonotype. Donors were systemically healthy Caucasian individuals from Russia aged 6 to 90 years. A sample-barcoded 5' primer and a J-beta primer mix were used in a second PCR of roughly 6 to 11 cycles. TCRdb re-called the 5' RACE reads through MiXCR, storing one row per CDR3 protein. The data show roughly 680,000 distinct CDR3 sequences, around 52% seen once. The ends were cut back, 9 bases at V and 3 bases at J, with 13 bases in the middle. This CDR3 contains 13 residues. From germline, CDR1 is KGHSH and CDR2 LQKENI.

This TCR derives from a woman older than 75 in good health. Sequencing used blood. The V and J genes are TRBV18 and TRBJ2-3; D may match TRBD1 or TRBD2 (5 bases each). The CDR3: CASWDLATDTQYF. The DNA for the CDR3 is TGTGCCAGTTGGGACCTGGCTACAGATACGCAGTATTTT.